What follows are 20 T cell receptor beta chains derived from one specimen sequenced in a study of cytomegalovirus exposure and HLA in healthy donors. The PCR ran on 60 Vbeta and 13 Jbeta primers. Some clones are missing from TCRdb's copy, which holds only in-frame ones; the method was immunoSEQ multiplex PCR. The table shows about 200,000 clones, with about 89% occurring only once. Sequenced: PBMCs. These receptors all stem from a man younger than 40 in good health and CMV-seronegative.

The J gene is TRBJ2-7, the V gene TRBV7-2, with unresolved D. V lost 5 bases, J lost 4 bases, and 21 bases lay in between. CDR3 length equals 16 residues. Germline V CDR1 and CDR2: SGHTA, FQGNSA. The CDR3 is CASSPNPPASLYEQYF. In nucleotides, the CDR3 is TGTGCCAGCAGCCCGAATCCCCCCGCTAGTCTATACGAGCAGTACTTC.

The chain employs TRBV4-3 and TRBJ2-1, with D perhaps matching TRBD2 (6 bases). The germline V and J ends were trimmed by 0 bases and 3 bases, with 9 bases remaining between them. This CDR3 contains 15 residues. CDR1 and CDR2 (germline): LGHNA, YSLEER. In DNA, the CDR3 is TGCGCCAGCAGCCAAGATGGGCGGGGCTACAATGAGCAGTTCTTC. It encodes CASSQDGRGYNEQFF.

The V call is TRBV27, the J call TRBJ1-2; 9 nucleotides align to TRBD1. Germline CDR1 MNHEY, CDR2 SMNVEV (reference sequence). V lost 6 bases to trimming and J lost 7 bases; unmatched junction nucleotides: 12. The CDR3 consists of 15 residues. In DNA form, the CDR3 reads TGTGCCAGCAGCCGTACAGGGGGCGGGCGTGGTGGCTACACCTTC. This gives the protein CASSRTGGGRGGYTF.

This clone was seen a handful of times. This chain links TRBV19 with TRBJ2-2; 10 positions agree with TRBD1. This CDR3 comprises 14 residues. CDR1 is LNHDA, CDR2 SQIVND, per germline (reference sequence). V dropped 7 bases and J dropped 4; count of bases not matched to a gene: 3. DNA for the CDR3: TGTGCCAGTATGAGGACAGGGGGCACCGGGGAGCTGTTTTTT. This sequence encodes CASMRTGGTGELFF.

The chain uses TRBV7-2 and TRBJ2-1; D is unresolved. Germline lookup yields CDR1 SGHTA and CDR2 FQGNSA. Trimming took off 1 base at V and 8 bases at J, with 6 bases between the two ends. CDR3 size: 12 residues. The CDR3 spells CASSLGVYEQFF. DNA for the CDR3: TGTGCCAGCAGCTTAGGCGTTTATGAGCAGTTCTTC.

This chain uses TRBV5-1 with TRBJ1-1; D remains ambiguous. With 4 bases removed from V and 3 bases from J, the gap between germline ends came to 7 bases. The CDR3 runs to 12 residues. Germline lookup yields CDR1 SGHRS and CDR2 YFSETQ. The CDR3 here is CASSNGDTEAFF. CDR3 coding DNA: TGCGCCAGCAGCAACGGGGACACTGAAGCTTTCTTT. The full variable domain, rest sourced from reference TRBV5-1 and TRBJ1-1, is KAGVTQTPRYLIKTRGQQVTLSCSPISGHRSVSWYQQTPGQGLQFLFEYFSETQRNKGNFPGRFSGRQFSNSRSEMNVSTLELGDSALYLCASSNGDTEAFFGQGTRLTVV.

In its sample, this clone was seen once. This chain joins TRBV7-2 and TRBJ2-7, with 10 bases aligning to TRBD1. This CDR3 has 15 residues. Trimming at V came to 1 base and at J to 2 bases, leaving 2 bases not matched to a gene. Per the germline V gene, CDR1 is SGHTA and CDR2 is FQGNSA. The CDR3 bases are TGTGCCAGCAGCTTAGGTGGACAGGGGGCCTACGAGCAGTACTTC. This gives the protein CASSLGGQGAYEQYF.

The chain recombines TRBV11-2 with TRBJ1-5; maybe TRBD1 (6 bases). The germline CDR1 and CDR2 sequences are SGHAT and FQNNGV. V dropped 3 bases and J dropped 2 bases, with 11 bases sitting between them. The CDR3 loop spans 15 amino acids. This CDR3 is CASSLGASGNQPQHF. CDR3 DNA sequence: TGTGCCAGCAGCTTGGGGGCGAGCGGCAATCAGCCCCAGCATTTT. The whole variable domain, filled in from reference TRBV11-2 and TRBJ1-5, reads EAGVAQSPRYKIIEKRQSVAFWCNPISGHATLYWYQQILGQGPKLLIQFQNNGVVDDSQLPKDRFSAERLKGVDSTLKIQPAKLEDSAVYLCASSLGASGNQPQHFGDGTRLSIL.

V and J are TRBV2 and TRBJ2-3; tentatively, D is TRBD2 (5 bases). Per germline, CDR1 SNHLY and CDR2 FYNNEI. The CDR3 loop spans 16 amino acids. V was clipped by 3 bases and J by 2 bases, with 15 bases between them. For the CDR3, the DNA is TGTGCCAGCAGTGACGCCAGCGGTGTTGCCACAGATACGCAGTATTTT. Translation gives CASSDASGVATDTQYF.

DNA of the CDR3: TGTGCCAGTAGTATATCGGGGGTTAATGAAAAACTGTTTTTT. Translation: CASSISGVNEKLFF. The chain combines TRBV19 with TRBJ1-4; maybe TRBD1 (5 bases). Trimming pared 2 bases from V and 4 bases from J, leaving 8 bases between. CDR1 is LNHDA, CDR2 SQIVND, per germline (reference sequence). This CDR3 region has 14 residues.

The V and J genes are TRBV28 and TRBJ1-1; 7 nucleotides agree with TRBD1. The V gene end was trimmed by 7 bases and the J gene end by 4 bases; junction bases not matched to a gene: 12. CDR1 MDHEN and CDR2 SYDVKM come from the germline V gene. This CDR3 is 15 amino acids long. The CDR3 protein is CASTNPTGVRTEAFF. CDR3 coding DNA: TGTGCCAGCACCAACCCCACAGGGGTTCGCACTGAAGCTTTCTTT.

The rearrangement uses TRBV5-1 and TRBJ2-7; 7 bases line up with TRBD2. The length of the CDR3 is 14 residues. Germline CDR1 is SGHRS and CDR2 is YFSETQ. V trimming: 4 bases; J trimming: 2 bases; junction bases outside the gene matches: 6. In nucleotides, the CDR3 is TGCGCCAGCAGCGGCGGGAGCTACACCTACGAGCAGTACTTC. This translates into CASSGGSYTYEQYF.

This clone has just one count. CDR3 region: CASSAAGVRDNEQFF. The DNA for the CDR3 is TGTGCCAGCAGCGCAGCGGGAGTTAGGGACAATGAGCAGTTCTTC. The chain combines TRBV9 with TRBJ2-1, with 8 bases identical to TRBD2. The CDR3 length is 15 residues. V gave up 3 bases and J gave up 5 bases; unmatched junction bases: 7. Germline V CDR1 and CDR2: SGDLS, YYNGEE.

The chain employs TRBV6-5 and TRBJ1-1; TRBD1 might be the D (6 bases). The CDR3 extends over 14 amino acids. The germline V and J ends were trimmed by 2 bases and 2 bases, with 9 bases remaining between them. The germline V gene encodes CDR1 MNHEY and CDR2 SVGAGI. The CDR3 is CASSYGDTNTEAFF. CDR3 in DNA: TGTGCCAGCAGTTACGGGGACACTAACACTGAAGCTTTCTTT.

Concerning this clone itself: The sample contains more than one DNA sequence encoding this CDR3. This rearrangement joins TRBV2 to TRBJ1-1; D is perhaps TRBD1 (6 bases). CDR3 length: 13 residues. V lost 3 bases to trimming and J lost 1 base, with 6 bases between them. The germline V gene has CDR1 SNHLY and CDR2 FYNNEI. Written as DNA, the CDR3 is TGTGCCAGCAGTGAGGACAGGAACACTGAAGCTTTCTTT. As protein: CASSEDRNTEAFF.

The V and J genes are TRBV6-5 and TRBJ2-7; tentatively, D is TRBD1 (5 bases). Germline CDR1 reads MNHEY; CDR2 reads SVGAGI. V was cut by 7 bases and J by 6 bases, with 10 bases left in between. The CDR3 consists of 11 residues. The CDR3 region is CASTQGSEQYF. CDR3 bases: TGTGCCAGCACCCAGGGCTCCGAGCAGTACTTC.

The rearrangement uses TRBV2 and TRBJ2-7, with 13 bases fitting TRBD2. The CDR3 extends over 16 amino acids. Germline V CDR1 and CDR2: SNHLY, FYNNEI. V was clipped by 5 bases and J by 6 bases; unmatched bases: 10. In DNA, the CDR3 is TGTGCCAGCAGTCCTTGGACTAGCGGGAGTGATGGCGAGCAGTACTTC. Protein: CASSPWTSGSDGEQYF.

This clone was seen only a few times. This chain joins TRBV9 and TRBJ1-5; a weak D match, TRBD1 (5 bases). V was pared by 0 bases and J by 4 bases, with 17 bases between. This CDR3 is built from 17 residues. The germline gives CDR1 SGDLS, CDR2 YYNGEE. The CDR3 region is CASSVGGGAPLNQPQHF. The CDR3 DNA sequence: TGTGCCAGCAGCGTAGGGGGAGGGGCCCCTTTAAATCAGCCCCAGCATTTT. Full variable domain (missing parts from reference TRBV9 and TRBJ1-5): DSGVTQTPKHLITATGQRVTLRCSPRSGDLSVYWYQQSLDQGLQFLIQYYNGEERAKGNILERFSAQQFPDLHSELNLSSLELGDSALYFCASSVGGGAPLNQPQHFGDGTRLSIL.

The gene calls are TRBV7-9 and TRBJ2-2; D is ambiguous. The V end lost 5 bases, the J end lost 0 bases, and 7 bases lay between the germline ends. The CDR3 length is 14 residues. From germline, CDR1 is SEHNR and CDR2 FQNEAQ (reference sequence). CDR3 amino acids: CASSPPANTGELFF. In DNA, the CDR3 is TGTGCCAGCAGCCCTCCGGCGAACACCGGGGAGCTGTTTTTT.

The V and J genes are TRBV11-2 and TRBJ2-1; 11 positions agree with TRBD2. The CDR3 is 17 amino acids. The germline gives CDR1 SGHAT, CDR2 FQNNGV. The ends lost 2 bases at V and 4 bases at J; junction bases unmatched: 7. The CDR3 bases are TGTGCCAGCAGCTTAACTAGCGGGGGACCCCGTTACAATGAGCAGTTCTTC. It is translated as CASSLTSGGPRYNEQFF.